The sequence of this T cell receptor (beta chain) was determined in a study of vaccination and CD4 T cells after COVID-19. Study summary: Convalescent participants consisted of six males and four females, two being Hispanic.

As for treatment: roughly ten-day PBMC culture with coronavirus spike peptide pools or control peptides (ViraFEST assay). Peptide pool stimulation in ViraFEST expanded antigen-specific T cells, whose TCRs were then sequenced. The V gene lost 1 base and the J gene lost 0 bases, with 3 bases spanning the gap. Germline V gene data show CDR1 as SGHTA and CDR2 as FQGNSA. The CDR3 has 13 amino acids. The Oncomine TCR Beta short-read assay sequenced DNA from cultured CD4+ T cells. From cultured CD4+ T cells, genomic DNA was extracted. TCRdb re-derived calls from the PCR reads in MiXCR, one entry per CDR3 protein. The repertoire holds 7,500 to 9,500 distinct CDR3 sequences, with around 62% as singletons. In regard to this clonotype: Its antigen is undetermined.

The V gene is TRBV7-2, the J gene TRBJ1-1; no clear D gene. The sequencing here drew on cultured CD4+ T cells from blood, taken after SARS-CoV-2 vaccination. The receptor was isolated from a human donor with COVID-19. The CDR3 here is CASSLVLNTEAFF. Here the CDR3 DNA reads TGTGCCAGCAGCTTAGTATTGAACACTGAAGCTTTCTTT.